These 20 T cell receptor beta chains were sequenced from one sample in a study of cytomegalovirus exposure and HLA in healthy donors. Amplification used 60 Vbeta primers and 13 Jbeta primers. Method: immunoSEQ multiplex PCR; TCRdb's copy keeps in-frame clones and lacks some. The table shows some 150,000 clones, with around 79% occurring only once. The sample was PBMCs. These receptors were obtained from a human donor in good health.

Written as DNA, the CDR3 is TGTGCCAGCCGAGATTCGGTCCTATTATGGGGGGGCTCCTACAATGAGCAGTTCTTC. This codes for CASRDSVLLWGGSYNEQFF. This chain joins TRBV27 and TRBJ2-1, with 7 bases matching TRBD2. Trimming removed 8 bases from V and 0 bases from J; junction bases left unmatched: 19. The CDR3 runs 19 residues. Germline CDR1 MNHEY, CDR2 SMNVEV (reference sequence).

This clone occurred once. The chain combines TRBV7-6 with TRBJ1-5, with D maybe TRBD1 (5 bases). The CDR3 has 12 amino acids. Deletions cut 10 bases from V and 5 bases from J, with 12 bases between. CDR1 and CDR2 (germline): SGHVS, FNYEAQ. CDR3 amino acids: CATGTGDQPQHF. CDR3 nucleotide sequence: TGTGCCACAGGGACTGGGGATCAGCCCCAGCATTTT.

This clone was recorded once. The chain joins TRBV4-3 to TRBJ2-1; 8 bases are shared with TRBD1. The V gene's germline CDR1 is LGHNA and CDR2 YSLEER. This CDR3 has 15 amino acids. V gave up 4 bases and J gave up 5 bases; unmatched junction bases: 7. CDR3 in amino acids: CASSPDRVTNNEQFF. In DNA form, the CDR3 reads TGCGCCAGCAGCCCGGACAGGGTCACGAACAATGAGCAGTTCTTC.

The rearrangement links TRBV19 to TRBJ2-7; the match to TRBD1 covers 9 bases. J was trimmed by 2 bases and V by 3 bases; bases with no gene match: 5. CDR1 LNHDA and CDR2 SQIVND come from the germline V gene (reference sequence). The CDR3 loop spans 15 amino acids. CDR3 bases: TGTGCCAGTAGTATCCTCCGGACAGGGGCCTACGAGCAGTACTTC. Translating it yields CASSILRTGAYEQYF. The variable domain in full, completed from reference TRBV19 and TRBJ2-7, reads DGGITQSPKYLFRKEGQNVTLSCEQNLNHDAMYWYRQDPGQGLRLIYYSQIVNDFQKGDIAEGYSVSREKKESFPLTVTSAQKNPTAFYLCASSILRTGAYEQYFGPGTRLTVT.

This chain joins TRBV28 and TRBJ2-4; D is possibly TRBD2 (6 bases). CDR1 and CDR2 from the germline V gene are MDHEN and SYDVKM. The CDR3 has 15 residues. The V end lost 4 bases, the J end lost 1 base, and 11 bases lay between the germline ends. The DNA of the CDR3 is TGTGCCAGCAGTTCGTTACTAGCCGCCAAAAACATTCAGTACTTC. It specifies CASSSLLAAKNIQYF.

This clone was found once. CDR3 region: CASSARQGANSPLHF. The CDR3 DNA reads as TGTGCCAGCAGTGCAAGACAGGGGGCTAATTCACCCCTCCACTTT. The gene calls are TRBV25-1 and TRBJ1-6; TRBD1 matches at 10 bases. The trim removed 4 bases at V and 6 bases at J, leaving 3 bases unmatched. The CDR3 runs 15 residues. The germline CDR1 and CDR2 sequences are MGHDK and SYGVNS.

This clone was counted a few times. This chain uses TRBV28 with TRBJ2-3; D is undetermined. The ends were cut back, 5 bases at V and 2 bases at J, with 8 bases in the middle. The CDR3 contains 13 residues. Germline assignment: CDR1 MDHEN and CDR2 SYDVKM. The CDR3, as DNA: TGTGCCAGCAGTCTCCTCCCCACAGATACGCAGTATTTT. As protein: CASSLLPTDTQYF. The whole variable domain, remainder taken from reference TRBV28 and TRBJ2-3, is DVKVTQSSRYLVKRTGEKVFLECVQDMDHENMFWYRQDPGLGLRLIYFSYDVKMKEKGDIPEGYSVSREKKERFSLILESASTNQTSMYLCASSLLPTDTQYFGPGTRLTVL.

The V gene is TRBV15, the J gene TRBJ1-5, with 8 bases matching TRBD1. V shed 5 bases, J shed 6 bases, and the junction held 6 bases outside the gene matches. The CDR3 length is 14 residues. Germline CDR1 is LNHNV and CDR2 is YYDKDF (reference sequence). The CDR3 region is CATSRGTGIQPQHF. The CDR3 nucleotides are TGTGCCACCAGCCGCGGGACAGGAATTCAGCCCCAGCATTTT. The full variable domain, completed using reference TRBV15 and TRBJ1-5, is DAMVIQNPRYQVTQFGKPVTLSCSQTLNHNVMYWYQQKSSQAPKLLFHYYDKDFNNEADTPDNFQSRRPNTSFCFLDIRSPGLGDTAMYLCATSRGTGIQPQHFGDGTRLSIL.

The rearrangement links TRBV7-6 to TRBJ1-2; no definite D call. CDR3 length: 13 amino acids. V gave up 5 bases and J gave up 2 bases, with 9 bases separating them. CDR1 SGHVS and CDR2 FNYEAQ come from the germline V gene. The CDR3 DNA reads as TGTGCCAGCAGCGCGACACCGAACTATGGCTACACCTTC. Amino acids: CASSATPNYGYTF. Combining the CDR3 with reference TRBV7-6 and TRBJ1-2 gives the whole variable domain GAGVSQSPRYKVTKRGQDVALRCDPISGHVSLYWYRQALGQGPEFLTYFNYEAQQDKSGLPNDRFSAERPEGSISTLTIQRTEQRDSAMYRCASSATPNYGYTFGSGTRLTVV.

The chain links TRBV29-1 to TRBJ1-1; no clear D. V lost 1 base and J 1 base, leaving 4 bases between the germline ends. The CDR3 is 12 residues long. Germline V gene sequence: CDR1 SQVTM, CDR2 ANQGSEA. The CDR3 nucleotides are TGCAGCGTTGAAGGGAGGAACACTGAAGCTTTCTTT. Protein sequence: CSVEGRNTEAFF.

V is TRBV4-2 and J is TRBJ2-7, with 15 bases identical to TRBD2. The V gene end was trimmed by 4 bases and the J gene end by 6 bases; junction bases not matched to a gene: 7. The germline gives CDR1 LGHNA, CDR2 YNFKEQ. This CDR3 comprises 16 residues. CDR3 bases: TGTGCCAGCAGCCCCGGACTAGCGGGAGGGCTTGGCGAGCAGTACTTC. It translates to CASSPGLAGGLGEQYF.

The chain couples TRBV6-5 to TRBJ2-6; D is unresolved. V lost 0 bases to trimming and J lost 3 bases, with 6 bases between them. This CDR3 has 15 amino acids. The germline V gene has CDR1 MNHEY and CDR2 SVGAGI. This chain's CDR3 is CASSYSRLGANVLTF. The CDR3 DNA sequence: TGTGCCAGCAGTTACTCGAGGCTTGGGGCCAACGTCCTGACTTTC.

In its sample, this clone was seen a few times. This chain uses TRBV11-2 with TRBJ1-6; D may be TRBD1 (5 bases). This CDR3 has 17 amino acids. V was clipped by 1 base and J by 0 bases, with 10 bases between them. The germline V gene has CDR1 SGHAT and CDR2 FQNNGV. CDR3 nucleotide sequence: TGTGCCAGCAGCTTAGGAACAGGAAGCTCCTATAATTCACCCCTCCACTTT. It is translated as CASSLGTGSSYNSPLHF.

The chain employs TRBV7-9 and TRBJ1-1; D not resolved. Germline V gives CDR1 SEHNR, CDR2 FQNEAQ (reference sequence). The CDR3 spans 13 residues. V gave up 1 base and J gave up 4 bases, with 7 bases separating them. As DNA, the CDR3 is TGTGCCAGCAGCTTAGGCGCGTTCACTGAAGCTTTCTTT. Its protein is CASSLGAFTEAFF.

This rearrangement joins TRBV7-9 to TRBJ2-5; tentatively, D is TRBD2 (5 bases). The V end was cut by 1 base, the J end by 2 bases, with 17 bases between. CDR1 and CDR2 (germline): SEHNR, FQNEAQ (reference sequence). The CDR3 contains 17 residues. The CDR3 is CASSLDYLADPQETQYF. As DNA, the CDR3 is TGTGCCAGCAGCTTAGATTACCTAGCAGATCCTCAAGAGACCCAGTACTTC.

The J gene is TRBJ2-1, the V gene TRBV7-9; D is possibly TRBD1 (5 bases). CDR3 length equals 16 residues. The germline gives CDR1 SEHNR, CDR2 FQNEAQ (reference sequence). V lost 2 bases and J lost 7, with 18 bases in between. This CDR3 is CASSLYVGAVGNEQFF. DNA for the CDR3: TGTGCCAGCAGCTTATATGTAGGGGCGGTGGGAAATGAGCAGTTCTTC.

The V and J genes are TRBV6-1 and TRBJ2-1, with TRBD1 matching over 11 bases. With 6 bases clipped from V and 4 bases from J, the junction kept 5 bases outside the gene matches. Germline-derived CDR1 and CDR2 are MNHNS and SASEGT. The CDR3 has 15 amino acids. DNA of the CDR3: TGTGCCAGCAGGGGACAGGGGGAGAAGTACAATGAGCAGTTCTTC. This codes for CASRGQGEKYNEQFF.

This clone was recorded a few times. The CDR3 loop reads CASSLAGAGELFF. The CDR3 DNA is TGTGCCAGCAGTTTGGCAGGGGCCGGGGAGCTGTTTTTT. The rearrangement uses TRBV27 and TRBJ2-2; maybe TRBD1 (6 bases). The V gene's germline CDR1 is MNHEY and CDR2 SMNVEV (reference sequence). The V gene lost 3 bases and the J gene lost 6 bases, with 8 bases spanning the gap. This CDR3 is 13 amino acids long.

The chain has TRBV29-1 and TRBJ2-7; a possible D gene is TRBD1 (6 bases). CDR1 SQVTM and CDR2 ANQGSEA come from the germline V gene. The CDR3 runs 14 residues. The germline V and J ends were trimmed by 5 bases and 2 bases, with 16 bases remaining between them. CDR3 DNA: TGCAGCGTTACAACAGGGACCACCCCCTACGAGCAGTACTTC. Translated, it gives CSVTTGTTPYEQYF.

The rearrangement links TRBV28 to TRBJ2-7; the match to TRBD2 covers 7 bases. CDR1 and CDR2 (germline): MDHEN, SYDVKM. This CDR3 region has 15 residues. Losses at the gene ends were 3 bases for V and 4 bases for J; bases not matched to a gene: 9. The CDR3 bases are TGTGCCAGCAGTTTTCGTGGGACTAAGCGGTACGAGCAGTACTTC. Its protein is CASSFRGTKRYEQYF.